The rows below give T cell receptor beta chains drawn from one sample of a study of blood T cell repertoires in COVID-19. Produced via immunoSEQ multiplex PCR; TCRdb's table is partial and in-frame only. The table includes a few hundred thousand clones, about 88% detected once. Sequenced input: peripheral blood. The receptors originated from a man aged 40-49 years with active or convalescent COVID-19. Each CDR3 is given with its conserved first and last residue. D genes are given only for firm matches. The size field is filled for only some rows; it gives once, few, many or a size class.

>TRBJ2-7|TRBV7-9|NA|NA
CASSLGDGETYF
TGTGCCAGCAGCTTAGGCGACGGAGAGACTTACTTC
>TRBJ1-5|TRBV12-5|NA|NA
CASGLVRDISNQPQHF
TGTGCTAGTGGTTTGGTAAGGGACATTAGCAATCAGCCCCAGCATTTT
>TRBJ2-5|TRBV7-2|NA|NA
CASSLVSGTGAGTQYF
TGTGCCAGCAGCTTAGTGTCAGGGACTGGCGCAGGGACCCAGTACTTC
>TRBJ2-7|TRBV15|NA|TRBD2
CATSFGLAGGAYEQYF
TGTGCCACCAGCTTTGGACTAGCGGGAGGGGCCTACGAGCAGTACTTC
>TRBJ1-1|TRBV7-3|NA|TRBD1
CASSLTPQGMTEAFF
TGTGCCAGCAGCTTAACCCCACAGGGGATGACTGAAGCTTTCTTT
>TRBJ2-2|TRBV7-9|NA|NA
CASSLARAAANTGELFF
TGTGCCAGCAGCTTAGCGCGGGCAGCAGCGAACACCGGGGAGCTGTTTTTT
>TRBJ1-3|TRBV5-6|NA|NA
CASSLVAGASGNTIYF
TGTGCCAGCAGCTTGGTGGCAGGGGCTTCTGGAAACACCATATATTTT
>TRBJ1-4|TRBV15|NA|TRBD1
CATSTEGATNEKLFF
TGTGCCACCAGCACGGAGGGGGCGACTAATGAAAAACTGTTTTTT
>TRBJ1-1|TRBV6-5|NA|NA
CASSYSLEGSSEAFF
TGTGCCAGCAGTTACTCTTTGGAGGGTAGCTCTGAAGCTTTCTTT
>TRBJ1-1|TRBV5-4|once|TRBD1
CASSLTGRETEAFF
TGTGCCAGCAGCCTGACAGGGCGAGAGACTGAAGCTTTCTTT
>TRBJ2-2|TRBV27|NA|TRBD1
CASRHNTGVTGELFF
TGTGCCAGCAGGCATAATACAGGGGTGACCGGGGAGCTGTTTTTT
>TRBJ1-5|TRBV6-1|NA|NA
CASSEWGGSNQPQHF
TGTGCCAGCAGTGAATGGGGCGGTAGCAATCAGCCCCAGCATTTT
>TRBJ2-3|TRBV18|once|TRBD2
CASSPPGLAGGSDTQYF
TGTGCCAGCTCACCACCCGGACTAGCGGGAGGGTCGGATACGCAGTATTTT
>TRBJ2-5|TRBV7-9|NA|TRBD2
CASSLADTSGGETQYF
TGTGCCAGCAGCTTAGCGGACACTAGCGGGGGTGAGACCCAGTACTTC
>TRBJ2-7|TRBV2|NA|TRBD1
CASRPTGDSYEQYF
TGTGCCAGCAGACCGACAGGGGATTCTTACGAGCAGTACTTC
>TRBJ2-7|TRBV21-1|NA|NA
CASSKAESYEQYF
TGTGCCAGCAGCAAAGCGGAGTCCTACGAGCAGTACTTC
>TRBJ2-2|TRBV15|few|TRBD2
CATSRGLAGPGELFF
TGTGCCACCAGCAGAGGACTAGCGGGACCCGGGGAGCTGTTTTTT
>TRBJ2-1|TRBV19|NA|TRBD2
CASSQGGLASNEQFF
TGTGCCAGTAGTCAGGGGGGACTAGCTAGCAATGAGCAGTTCTTC
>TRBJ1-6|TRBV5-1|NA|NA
CASSDRRHLEGNSPLHF
TGCGCCAGCAGCGATCGCAGGCATTTGGAGGGGAATTCACCCCTCCACTTT
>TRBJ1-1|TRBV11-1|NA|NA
CASSLAGGGPAAEAFF
TGTGCCAGCAGCTTGGCGGGCGGGGGGCCGGCGGCTGAAGCTTTCTTT
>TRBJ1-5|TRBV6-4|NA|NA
CASSPGHQGPQHF
TGTGCCAGCAGTCCGGGTCACCAGGGGCCCCAGCATTTT
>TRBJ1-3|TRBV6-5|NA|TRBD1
CASSYSGQASGNTIYF
TGTGCCAGCAGTTACTCCGGACAGGCGAGCGGAAACACCATATATTTT
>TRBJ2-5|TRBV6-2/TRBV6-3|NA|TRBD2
CASSYGGSGVQETQYF
TGTGCCAGCAGTTACGGGGGTAGCGGGGTACAAGAGACCCAGTACTTC
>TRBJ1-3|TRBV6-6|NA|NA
CASSYSKRSSGNTIYF
TGTGCCAGCAGTTACTCGAAGAGGTCTTCTGGAAACACCATATATTTT
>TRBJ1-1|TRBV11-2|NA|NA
CASSFTGSHTEAFF
TGTGCCAGCAGCTTCACAGGGTCGCACACTGAAGCTTTCTTT
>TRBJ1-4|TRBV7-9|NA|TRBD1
CASSFITGAYNEKLFF
TGTGCCAGCAGCTTCATCACAGGGGCGTATAATGAAAAACTGTTTTTT
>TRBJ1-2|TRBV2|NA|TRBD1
CASKPRDRVNYGYTF
TGTGCCAGCAAACCCCGGGACAGGGTCAACTATGGCTACACCTTC
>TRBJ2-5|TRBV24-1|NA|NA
CATSGVPAETQYF
TGTGCCACCAGTGGCGTTCCTGCCGAGACCCAGTACTTC
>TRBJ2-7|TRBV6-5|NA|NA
CASSSRGGTGEQYF
TGTGCCAGCAGTTCAAGGGGGGGCACCGGCGAGCAGTACTTC
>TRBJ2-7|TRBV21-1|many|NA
CASSEDRESSYEQYF
TGTGCCAGCAGTGAAGACAGGGAGTCCTCCTACGAGCAGTACTTC
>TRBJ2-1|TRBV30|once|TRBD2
CAWRGPGRGVNEQFF
TGTGCCTGGAGGGGCCCAGGCCGGGGGGTCAATGAGCAGTTCTTC
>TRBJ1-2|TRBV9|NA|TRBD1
CASSAPRQGATGYTF
TGTGCCAGCAGCGCTCCGAGACAGGGAGCGACTGGCTACACCTTC
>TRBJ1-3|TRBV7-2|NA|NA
CASSLSTATAGNTIYF
TGTGCCAGCAGCTTATCTACAGCCACTGCTGGAAACACCATATATTTT
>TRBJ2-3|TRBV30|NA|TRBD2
CAWSLREGGTQYF
TGTGCCTGGAGTTTGCGGGAGGGCGGGACGCAGTATTTT